The subject of this entry is one TCR beta chain. In the study's own analysis: Amplifying reference gene primers gave estimates of nucleated cell counts. Measured with immunoSEQ multiplex PCR; TCRdb has only the in-frame clones, and not every one. D and trimming were read from the DNA, whereas the V and J calls and clone size are those reported in that table. The table shows approximately 300,000 clones, with 86% occurring only once. Trimming shortened V by 11 bases and J by 3 bases, and 14 bases separated the two germline ends. The germline V gene encodes CDR1 SEHNR and CDR2 FQNEAQ (reference sequence). CDR3 length equals 13 residues. The sample originates from a study of blood T cell repertoires in COVID-19. Overall study context: Whether acute or convalescent, the COVID-19 samples came from the United States, Italy and Spain. PBMCs, B-cell-depleted T cells, or T cells provided the cDNA or gDNA that made up the material.

The clonotype comes from a woman between 50 and 59 years old with acute or convalescent COVID-19. Sequencing input: peripheral blood. The V gene is TRBV7-9, the J gene TRBJ2-1; tentatively, D is TRBD2 (6 bases). In DNA, the CDR3 is TGTGCCGGGGATAGCGGCTTCTACAATGAGCAGTTCTTC. Protein sequence: CAGDSGFYNEQFF.